This entry features one T cell receptor (beta chain) sequence. Its cognate antigen is unknown. Primed by a sample-barcoded 5' primer and a J-beta primer mix, a second PCR proceeded for 7 to 11 cycles. TCRdb reanalysed the 5' RACE reads using MiXCR and keeps one entry per CDR3 protein. The sample has some 1.4 million distinct CDR3 sequences, roughly 45% seen once. Every donor contributed roughly 11 milliliters of peripheral blood by blood draw. The entry originates in a study of blood T cells in healthy people across ages. Study-level findings and limits: Estimates based on one million T cells were treated as lower bounds.

The clonotype originates from a woman between 18 and 29 years old in good health. The sample consisted of blood.

CDR3 residues: CASSEASAQGTEAFF. CDR3 coding DNA: TGTGCCAGCAGTGAAGCTTCGGCCCAGGGCACTGAAGCTTTCTTT. The genes are TRBV2 and TRBJ1-1; D might be TRBD1 (5 bases). The CDR3 extends over 15 amino acids. The V end was cut by 0 bases, the J end by 4 bases, with 12 bases between. In germline, CDR1 is SNHLY, CDR2 FYNNEI. Looking up the rest from reference TRBV2 and TRBJ1-1 gives the full variable domain: EPEVTQTPSHQVTQMGQEVILRCVPISNHLYFYWYRQILGQKVEFLVSFYNNEISEKSEIFDDQFSVERPDGSNFTLKIRSTKLEDSAMYFCASSEASAQGTEAFFGQGTRLTVV.